This T cell receptor (beta chain) is from a study of T-cell memory formation after mild COVID-19. This clonotype was observed a few times. The germline V gene has CDR1 MGHRA and CDR2 YSYEKL. The germline V and J ends were trimmed by 2 bases and 9 bases, with 20 bases remaining between them. The CDR3 is 16 residues long. TCRdb re-analysed the 5' RACE reads in MiXCR, keeping a single row per CDR3 protein. The sample carries over 450,000 distinct CDR3 sequences, roughly 22% recorded once. This clonotype was sampled from an adult woman who had mild COVID-19 (a few samples of this study predate the infection). Cell type and time point are not known. Sequenced: PBMCs or a T cell subset sorted from them (not recorded which). The chain carries TRBV4-1 and TRBJ2-1; tentatively, D is TRBD1 or TRBD2 (5 bases each). The CDR3 DNA reads TGCGCCAGCAGCCAATCTCCGGGACCCCCATCTGGTGAGCAGTTCTTC. Translation: CASSQSPGPPSGEQFF.